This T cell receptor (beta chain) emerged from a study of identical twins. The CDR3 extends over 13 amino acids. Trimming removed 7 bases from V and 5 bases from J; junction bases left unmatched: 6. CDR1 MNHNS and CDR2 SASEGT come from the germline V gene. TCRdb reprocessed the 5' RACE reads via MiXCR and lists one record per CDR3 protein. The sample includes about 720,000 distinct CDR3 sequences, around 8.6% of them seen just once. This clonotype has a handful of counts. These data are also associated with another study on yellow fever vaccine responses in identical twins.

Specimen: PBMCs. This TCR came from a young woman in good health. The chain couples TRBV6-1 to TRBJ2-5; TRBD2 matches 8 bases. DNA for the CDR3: TGTGCCAGCAAGGCTCCGGGAGGGGAGACCCAGTACTTC. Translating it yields CASKAPGGETQYF.